The 29 T cell receptor beta chains below were found in one sample sequenced in a study of control samples from healthy donors and cancer patients. Produced via immunoSEQ multiplex PCR; TCRdb's table is partial and in-frame only. The profile shows about 200,000 clones, about 91% of them singletons. Sequencing used blood. Receptor source: a man between 25 and 39 years old in good health.

The chain carries TRBV5-8 and TRBJ2-7, with 8 bases matching TRBD2. CDR1 and CDR2 (germline): SGHTS, YDEGEE. The V and J ends lost 4 bases and 1 base, in that order; junction bases with no gene match: 4. The CDR3 loop spans 14 amino acids. The CDR3 region is CASSTGGPSYEQYF. The CDR3 nucleotides read TGTGCCAGCAGCACGGGGGGGCCTTCCTACGAGCAGTACTTC.

This clone was detected once. J is TRBJ1-1 and V is TRBV7-8; D unclear. The ends were cut back, 3 bases at V and 0 bases at J, with 8 bases in the middle. The CDR3 covers 14 residues. Per germline, CDR1 SGHVS and CDR2 FQNEAQ. CDR3 sequence: CASSLEVVNTEAFF. The CDR3, as DNA: TGTGCCAGCAGCTTGGAAGTTGTGAACACTGAAGCTTTCTTT.

The chain uses TRBV5-1 and TRBJ2-2; 7 nucleotides align to TRBD1. There are 15 residues in the CDR3. Germline-derived CDR1 and CDR2 are SGHRS and YFSETQ. Unmatched junction bases numbered 6, after V lost 4 bases and J lost 3 bases. This CDR3 reads CASSHEQGYTGELFF. The CDR3 coding sequence is TGCGCCAGCAGCCATGAACAGGGGTACACCGGGGAGCTGTTTTTT. The whole variable domain, filled in from reference TRBV5-1 and TRBJ2-2, reads KAGVTQTPRYLIKTRGQQVTLSCSPISGHRSVSWYQQTPGQGLQFLFEYFSETQRNKGNFPGRFSGRQFSNSRSEMNVSTLELGDSALYLCASSHEQGYTGELFFGEGSRLTVL.

The chain carries TRBV7-3 and TRBJ1-1; D is unclear. The CDR3 runs to 14 residues. V gave up 3 bases and J gave up 0 bases, with 8 bases separating them. Germline CDR1 SGHTA, CDR2 FQGTGA. CDR3 protein: CASSFQTVNTEAFF. The CDR3 region has the DNA TGTGCCAGCAGCTTCCAGACTGTGAACACTGAAGCTTTCTTT.

The V and J genes are TRBV18 and TRBJ2-2, with 7 positions matching TRBD1. CDR3 length equals 17 residues. The V and J ends lost 2 bases and 1 base, in that order; junction bases with no gene match: 7. Germline CDR1 reads KGHSH; CDR2 reads LQKENI. CDR3 sequence (DNA): TGTGCCAGCTCACCAAGGGGAACAGGGGAGAACACCGGGGAGCTGTTTTTT. This encodes CASSPRGTGENTGELFF.

The chain carries TRBV4-1 and TRBJ2-1, with D hard to call. The CDR3 has 16 amino acids. With 0 bases removed from V and 0 bases from J, the gap between germline ends came to 9 bases. Germline CDR1 is MGHRA and CDR2 is YSYEKL. Here the CDR3 reads CASSQDSRPSYNEQFF. The CDR3 DNA follows: TGCGCCAGCAGCCAAGATTCGAGACCCTCCTACAATGAGCAGTTCTTC.

The V and J genes are TRBV6-5 and TRBJ1-6; tentative D call: TRBD1 (6 bases). V lost 2 bases to trimming and J lost 10 bases, with 15 bases between them. Looked up from germline, CDR1 is MNHEY and CDR2 is SVGAGI. The CDR3 is 15 residues long. The CDR3 loop is CASSYERGRRSPLHF. CDR3 coding DNA: TGTGCCAGCAGTTACGAGCGGGGGCGGCGATCACCCCTCCACTTT.

This chain uses TRBV19 with TRBJ1-1; D gene ambiguous. V lost 5 bases and J lost 1, with 8 bases in between. CDR3 length: 13 amino acids. Germline V CDR1 and CDR2: LNHDA, SQIVND (reference sequence). CDR3 in DNA: TGTGCCAGTAGTCGCCGGGGGAACACTGAAGCTTTCTTT. Amino acids: CASSRRGNTEAFF.

A single count supports this clone. The V gene is TRBV4-1, the J gene TRBJ2-3; possible D gene TRBD2, 6 bases. Trimming took off 0 bases at V and 6 bases at J, with 19 bases between the two ends. The germline gives CDR1 MGHRA, CDR2 YSYEKL. The CDR3 has 17 amino acids. The CDR3 loop is CASSQDSTGGLDDTQYF. CDR3 sequence (DNA): TGCGCCAGCAGCCAAGACTCAACTGGGGGGTTGGACGATACGCAGTATTTT.

The chain recombines TRBV6-5 with TRBJ2-7; D is possibly TRBD1 or TRBD2 (5 bases each). Germline values: CDR1 MNHEY, CDR2 SVGAGI. The CDR3 is made up of 13 amino acids. Trimming stripped 7 bases from V and 6 bases from J, with 16 bases between. The CDR3 DNA reads as TGTGCCAGCACTTTCTTGCCGGGGACCGAGCAGTACTTC. This sequence encodes CASTFLPGTEQYF.

The chain has TRBV4-1 and TRBJ2-7; 7 nucleotides align to TRBD2. Germline-derived CDR1 and CDR2 are MGHRA and YSYEKL. Trimming at V came to 5 bases and at J to 0 bases, leaving 7 bases not matched to a gene. CDR3 length equals 15 residues. This chain's CDR3 is CASSGREMGSYEQYF. CDR3 in DNA: TGCGCCAGCAGCGGGAGGGAAATGGGCTCCTACGAGCAGTACTTC.

V usage is TRBV7-8 and J usage is TRBJ2-3; maybe TRBD2 (7 bases). There are 15 residues in the CDR3. Between the trimmed V and J ends, which lost 5 bases and 4 bases, there was a span of 16 bases. CDR1 is SGHVS and CDR2 is FQNEAQ in the germline V gene. This chain's CDR3 is CASSRGGVNADTQYF. The DNA of the CDR3 is TGTGCCAGCAGCCGAGGGGGGGTGAACGCAGATACGCAGTATTTT.

The V and J genes are TRBV3-1 (or the pseudogene TRBV3-2) and TRBJ1-1, with D possibly being TRBD1 (6 bases). Germline CDR1 reads LGHDT; CDR2 reads YNNKEL (reference sequence). This CDR3 is 13 amino acids long. V was clipped by 4 bases and J by 8 bases, with 14 bases between them. The CDR3, as DNA: TGTGCCAGCAGCCCCGTGGGGGGCGGAGAAGCTTTCTTT. Translation: CASSPVGGGEAFF.

The chain joins TRBV19 to TRBJ1-5, with no clear D. Germline-derived CDR1 and CDR2 are LNHDA and SQIVND (reference sequence). Trimming removed 5 bases from V and 1 base from J, with 9 bases in between. The CDR3 is 14 amino acids. The CDR3 sequence is CASSWVGSNQPQHF. CDR3 in DNA: TGTGCCAGTAGTTGGGTGGGGAGCAATCAGCCCCAGCATTTT. Based on the CDR3 plus reference TRBV19 and TRBJ1-5, the full variable domain is DGGITQSPKYLFRKEGQNVTLSCEQNLNHDAMYWYRQDPGQGLRLIYYSQIVNDFQKGDIAEGYSVSREKKESFPLTVTSAQKNPTAFYLCASSWVGSNQPQHFGDGTRLSIL.

Only one count was recorded for this clone. The chain combines TRBV19 with TRBJ1-5; no firm D call. CDR1 is LNHDA and CDR2 is SQIVND in the germline V gene (reference sequence). The CDR3 loop spans 14 amino acids. With 3 bases removed from V and 2 bases from J, the gap between germline ends came to 8 bases. The CDR3 DNA is TGTGCCAGTAGTATTTCGGTCCGCAATCAGCCCCAGCATTTT. Protein sequence: CASSISVRNQPQHF.

The gene calls are TRBV15 and TRBJ2-7, with 7 positions matching TRBD2. The CDR3 runs 15 residues. CDR1 is LNHNV and CDR2 is YYDKDF in the germline V gene (reference sequence). After removal of 4 bases from V and 0 bases from J, the junction contained 6 bases not matched to a gene. CDR3 in DNA: TGTGCCACCAGCATTCGGGGGGATAGCTCCTACGAGCAGTACTTC. As protein: CATSIRGDSSYEQYF. The whole variable domain, filled in from reference TRBV15 and TRBJ2-7, reads DAMVIQNPRYQVTQFGKPVTLSCSQTLNHNVMYWYQQKSSQAPKLLFHYYDKDFNNEADTPDNFQSRRPNTSFCFLDIRSPGLGDTAMYLCATSIRGDSSYEQYFGPGTRLTVT.

Concerning this clone: Germline is not matched at one junction end, which may reflect a read error. The CDR3 is CASSYAGQGAYFPSIF. For the CDR3, the DNA is TGTGCCAGCAGTTATGCGGGACAGGGGGCATATTTCCCCTCAATCTTC. V and J are TRBV6-5 and TRBJ1-2, with 12 bases that match TRBD1. Germline lookup yields CDR1 MNHEY and CDR2 SVGAGI. CDR3 size: 16 residues.

With regard to this clone: The same CDR3 arises from other DNA sequences in this sample as well. The chain employs TRBV4-1 and TRBJ1-1; a possible D gene is TRBD1 (5 bases). CDR3 length: 14 residues. The germline CDR1 and CDR2 sequences are MGHRA and YSYEKL. The V end was cut by 3 bases, the J end by 0 bases, with 8 bases between. For the CDR3, the DNA is TGCGCCAGCAGCCAGGGGGGGGTGAACACTGAAGCTTTCTTT. It yields the protein CASSQGGVNTEAFF.

The V call is TRBV15, the J call TRBJ1-1, with unresolved D. The CDR3 consists of 14 residues. Germline V CDR1 and CDR2: LNHNV, YYDKDF (reference sequence). V was trimmed by 1 base and J by 0 bases, leaving 6 bases between them. The CDR3: CATSRGALNTEAFF. CDR3 nucleotide sequence: TGTGCCACCAGCAGAGGGGCCTTGAACACTGAAGCTTTCTTT.

V gene TRBV19 combines with J gene TRBJ2-7; possible D gene TRBD1, 6 bases. The ends were cut back, 0 bases at V and 1 base at J, with 19 bases in the middle. The CDR3 runs to 18 residues. Germline V lookup: CDR1 LNHDA, CDR2 SQIVND (reference sequence). The CDR3 nucleotides read TGTGCCAGTAGTATAGATGGGACCTTCGGTGACAGGTCCTACGAGCAGTACTTC. Protein product: CASSIDGTFGDRSYEQYF.

CDR3 loop: CASGSPGTANEKLFF. For the CDR3, the DNA is TGTGCCAGCGGATCTCCCGGGACAGCTAATGAAAAACTGTTTTTT. The chain carries TRBV2 and TRBJ1-4, with TRBD1 matching 7 bases. Unmatched junction bases numbered 9, after V lost 8 bases and J lost 3 bases. The CDR3 extends over 15 amino acids. CDR1 and CDR2 (germline): SNHLY, FYNNEI.

CDR3 sequence reads: CASSFHFGAPQHF. CDR3 DNA: TGTGCCAGCAGCTTCCACTTTGGTGCACCCCAGCATTTT. V is TRBV7-6 and J is TRBJ1-5, with D uncertain. The CDR3 totals 13 residues. Germline V gene sequence: CDR1 SGHVS, CDR2 FNYEAQ. The ends were cut back, 3 bases at V and 10 bases at J, with 13 bases in the middle.

CDR3 DNA: TGTGCCACCAGTGACCCGACTAGGAATGAGCAGTTCTTC. Amino acids: CATSDPTRNEQFF. This chain joins TRBV24-1 and TRBJ2-1, with D possibly being TRBD2 (6 bases). The germline V and J ends were trimmed by 4 bases and 7 bases, with 10 bases remaining between them. CDR3 length: 13 amino acids. Germline CDR1 KGHDR, CDR2 SFDVKD.

This clone turned up a few times. The J gene is TRBJ1-5, the V gene TRBV12-3 or TRBV12-4, with no clear D. V was clipped by 4 bases and J by 6 bases, with 10 bases between them. The CDR3 runs 13 residues. The CDR3, as DNA: TGTGCCAGCAGTTCCACGGGTACTCAGCCCCAGCATTTT. Its protein is CASSSTGTQPQHF.

This clone occurred once. The V and J genes are TRBV10-3 and TRBJ2-6; 7 bases are shared with TRBD1. Germline trimming cut 3 bases from V and 0 bases from J; bases unmatched to any gene: 11. CDR3 size: 19 residues. The germline V gene encodes CDR1 ENHRY and CDR2 SYGVKD. CDR3 sequence: CAISDSAWDRPSGANVLTF. CDR3 sequence (DNA): TGTGCCATCAGTGATAGTGCCTGGGACAGACCCTCTGGGGCCAACGTCCTGACTTTC.

This clone was seen more than once but under ten times. The CDR3 DNA reads as TGTGCCAGCAGTTTAATGGGTTACAATGAGCAGTTCTTC. Amino acid sequence: CASSLMGYNEQFF. The chain has TRBV12-3 or TRBV12-4 and TRBJ2-1; the D is unclear. V lost 2 bases and J 4 bases, leaving 6 bases between the germline ends. The CDR3 is 13 amino acids.

This rearrangement joins TRBV10-1 to TRBJ2-3; 8 bases are shared with TRBD2. This CDR3 comprises 17 residues. Trimming cost V 2 bases and J 4 bases; bases outside gene matches: 11. Germline CDR1 WNHNN, CDR2 SYGVQD (reference sequence). The CDR3 loop reads CASSEVGGAFGADTQYF. CDR3 nucleotide sequence: TGCGCCAGCAGTGAGGTCGGGGGGGCCTTCGGTGCAGATACGCAGTATTTT.

In the case of this clone: Other DNA sequences in the same sample also yield this CDR3. This chain connects TRBV7-8 to TRBJ2-7; D uncertain. Trimming pared 1 base from V and 5 bases from J, leaving 6 bases between. Germline CDR1 SGHVS, CDR2 FQNEAQ. The CDR3 length is 12 residues. The CDR3 reads CASSLGRDEQYF. The DNA of the CDR3 is TGTGCCAGCAGCTTAGGTCGGGACGAGCAGTACTTC.

J is TRBJ2-1 and V is TRBV11-3, with D perhaps given as TRBD1 or TRBD2 (6 bases each). V lost 5 bases and J lost 4, with 15 bases in between. The germline CDR1 and CDR2 sequences are SGHNT and YENEEA. The length of the CDR3 is 15 residues. CDR3 nucleotide sequence: TGTGCCAGCAGCCAGGGGCGGGGTAGGTACAATGAGCAGTTCTTC. Its protein product is CASSQGRGRYNEQFF.